This T cell receptor (beta chain) came from a study of cytomegalovirus exposure and HLA in healthy donors (dated by TCRdb to the late 2010s). With regard to the full study: A later analysis indicated that the 90 to 150 validation repertoires were generated on the platform also employed for the 700 or so repertoires of the first cohort. The aim of the study was to test whether cataloging public T cell receptors could identify signatures of past pathogen exposure. A separate validation cohort of some 130 different subjects was used in addition to the roughly 620-subject first cohort. High-throughput TCR immunosequencing, statistical association of individual TCRs with disease status, and machine learning were combined to predict cytomegalovirus infection status.

Worth noting for this clone: Which antigen it targets is not known. Base qualities are not recorded, but no much larger clone differs from it by a single base.

Deletion took 0 bases off V and 3 bases off J, with a span of 11 bases between the germline ends. Based on the germline V gene (reference sequence), the CDR1 and CDR2 sequences are LNHDA and SQIVND. The CDR3 covers 16 residues, taking in both the cysteine and the phenylalanine. Just CDR3 DNA is preserved here, 48 bases in frame from base 1. Library generation was performed with the immunoSEQ multiplex PCR assay. As for how the authors treated the data: To diagnose cytomegalovirus status from the catalog of TCR beta chain sequences, a statistical classification framework was built. In its TCRdb copy, this immuneACCESS table keeps in-frame sequences only and misses some clones. Where compared with another copy, unresolved V genes explain less than half of these, and the others have no known cause. The DNA was the basis for D and trimming; V, J and clone size are from that table. The sample has 80,000 or so clones on record, 90% to 95% of them singletons. The ten top clones hold more than 0.6% of the sample.

General conclusions and limits of the study: A total of 150 or so TCR beta chains were listed by the study as associated with cytomegalovirus. In both the original and validation cohorts, the classifier was reported to diagnose cytomegalovirus status with high specificity and sensitivity. Across donors, most TCR sequences were observed very rarely, whereas some public TCRs were present in many individuals. A few of the identified cytomegalovirus-associated TCR beta chains were confirmed in vitro to be specific for cytomegalovirus antigens. It was suggested by the authors that the approach could potentially be generalized to other disease states and immunological phenotypes. All 120 or so repertoires were used to score co-occurrence in the validation cohort in a later analysis, because that analysis had no HLA typing for the cohort. Subsequent analysis determined that TCRs grouped into clusters in the first cohort also showed a tendency toward co-occurrence across the 130 or so validation repertoires, and roughly 94% of cluster scores exceeded 0.

The donors belonged to the validation cohort of roughly 120 subjects, which was separate from the roughly 670-subject first cohort. The sequence was obtained from a young woman in good health and CMV-seronegative. Specimen: PBMCs. This receptor chain uses TRBV19 and TRBJ2-2, with no confident D gene call. The nucleotide sequence reads TGTGCCAGTAGTATAGATCTCAGGCCTGACACCGGGGAGCTGTTTTTT. Translated, it gives CASSIDLRPDTGELFF.